Each of the 7 T cell receptor beta chains below was sequenced from the same sample in a study of chemoradiotherapy in HPV16-positive cancers. Profiled with immunoSEQ multiplex PCR; TCRdb holds only in-frame clones, not every one. The table has around 62,000 clones, 88% seen once. This sample comprised blood, obtained from a patient who underwent chemoradiotherapy. These receptors originate from a human donor with HPV-associated anogenital cancer.

V gene TRBV2 combines with J gene TRBJ2-2; D remains ambiguous. CDR3 size: 15 residues. V was pared by 1 base and J by 0 bases, with 6 bases between. The germline gives CDR1 SNHLY, CDR2 FYNNEI. The CDR3 region is CASSEDIANTGELFF. The DNA for the CDR3 is TGTGCCAGCAGTGAAGACATCGCGAACACCGGGGAGCTGTTTTTT.

V is TRBV29-1 and J is TRBJ1-1; D remains ambiguous. V was clipped by 3 bases and J by 2 bases, with 7 bases between them. This CDR3 contains 12 residues. The germline V gene encodes CDR1 SQVTM and CDR2 ANQGSEA. The CDR3 nucleotides read TGCAGCGTTGATAAGGAAAACACTGAAGCTTTCTTT. It is translated as CSVDKENTEAFF.

This clone was recorded only once. The chain employs TRBV2 and TRBJ1-3; D unresolved. The CDR3 loop spans 14 amino acids. CDR1 SNHLY and CDR2 FYNNEI come from the germline V gene. Trimming took off 3 bases at V and 0 bases at J, with 6 bases between the two ends. In DNA, the CDR3 is TGTGCCAGCAGTGATGTGACCTCTGGAAACACCATATATTTT. Translated: CASSDVTSGNTIYF.

This clone was detected only once. V and J are TRBV7-6 and TRBJ2-5; D is possibly TRBD1 (6 bases). Between the trimmed V and J ends, which lost 4 bases and 0 bases, there was a span of 9 bases. Germline assignment: CDR1 SGHVS and CDR2 FNYEAQ. There are 14 residues in the CDR3. CDR3 sequence reads: CASSSSGDQETQYF. CDR3 DNA: TGTGCCAGCAGCTCCTCAGGGGACCAAGAGACCCAGTACTTC.

The chain uses TRBV18 and TRBJ1-3, with 9 bases lining up with TRBD1. V shed 4 bases and J 4 bases; nucleotides not matched to a gene: 11. From germline, CDR1 is KGHSH and CDR2 LQKENI. The CDR3 contains 17 residues. The CDR3: CASSLSGQGVSGNTIYF. In DNA, the CDR3 is TGTGCCAGCTCACTATCGGGACAGGGAGTCTCCGGAAACACCATATATTTT.

This clone showed up just a few times. The rearrangement uses TRBV19 and TRBJ1-2, with TRBD1 matching 7 bases. CDR1 is LNHDA, CDR2 SQIVND, per germline (reference sequence). After removal of 5 bases from V and 8 bases from J, the junction contained 11 bases not matched to a gene. There are 14 residues in the CDR3. In DNA form, the CDR3 reads TGTGCCAGTAGTCACCAGGGGGTATCAGGCGGCTACACCTTC. It codes for CASSHQGVSGGYTF.

The chain recombines TRBV6-5 with TRBJ2-7, with D possibly matching TRBD1 (5 bases). The CDR3 has 12 amino acids. Between the trimmed V and J ends, which lost 6 bases and 4 bases, there was a span of 10 bases. Germline loops: CDR1 MNHEY, CDR2 SVGAGI. The CDR3 DNA reads as TGTGCCAGCAGCTGGGGCAGATACGAGCAGTACTTC. It codes for CASSWGRYEQYF.